Each of the 12 T cell receptor beta chains below was sequenced from the same sample in a study of radiation and T cells in renal cell carcinoma. As for time point: baseline pretreatment blood. Sample treatment: 15 Gy SBRT to primary tumor, nephrectomy 4 weeks later. Sequencing used immunoSEQ multiplex PCR; TCRdb keeps in-frame clones, though not all of them. The table records approximately 120,000 clones, roughly 80% of them present only once. Sequences were derived from blood, sampled from a patient whose treatment included radiotherapy and nephrectomy. The receptors derive from a woman aged 55-70 years with renal cell carcinoma.

V and J are TRBV28 and TRBJ2-7; 8 bases line up with TRBD1. V trimming: 5 bases; J trimming: 9 bases; junction bases outside the gene matches: 9. The CDR3 has 13 amino acids. Germline V gene sequence: CDR1 MDHEN, CDR2 SYDVKM. The CDR3 is CASSTGQGIRQYF. CDR3 sequence (DNA): TGTGCCAGCAGTACCGGACAGGGAATAAGGCAGTACTTC.

In its sample, this clone was seen once. The J gene is TRBJ1-1, the V gene TRBV6-5; no reliable D call. V was pared by 0 bases and J by 5 bases, with 4 bases between. This CDR3 contains 12 residues. Germline CDR1 reads MNHEY; CDR2 reads SVGAGI. The CDR3 DNA is TGTGCCAGCAGTTACTCCCAGACTGAAGCTTTCTTT. Protein sequence: CASSYSQTEAFF.

This sequence joins TRBV19 and TRBJ2-7, with 9 bases matching TRBD1. V shed 6 bases and J 1 base; nucleotides not matched to a gene: 7. Germline CDR1 LNHDA, CDR2 SQIVND (reference sequence). This CDR3 is 15 amino acids long. The CDR3 DNA sequence: TGTGCCAGTAGGGACCGGGACAGGGCATCCTACGAGCAGTACTTC. It codes for CASRDRDRASYEQYF.

Remarks on this clone: The germline gene is not matched at one end of the junction; a read error may be the cause. This rearrangement joins TRBV7-3 to TRBJ1-2; weak D call: TRBD1 (5 bases). Per germline, CDR1 SGHTA and CDR2 FQGTGA. CDR3 length equals 13 residues. CDR3 sequence: CASSLTGFYGYTF. DNA for the CDR3: TGTGCCAGCAGTTTAACAGGCTTCTATGGCTACACCTTC. The full variable domain, rest sourced from reference TRBV7-3 and TRBJ1-2, is GAGVSQTPSNKVTEKGKYVELRCDPISGHTALYWYRQSLGQGPEFLIYFQGTGAADDSGLPNDRFFAVRPEGSVSTLKIQRTERGDSAVYLCASSLTGFYGYTFGSGTRLTVV.

This clone was seen only once. This chain connects TRBV6-6 to TRBJ2-7, with TRBD1 as a possible D gene (5 bases). Trimming left V 5 bases short and J 3 bases short, with 8 bases between. The germline V gene encodes CDR1 MNHNY and CDR2 SVGAGI (reference sequence). The CDR3 covers 12 residues. The CDR3 protein is CASSSDSYEQYF. CDR3 coding DNA: TGTGCCAGCAGTAGCGACAGCTACGAGCAGTACTTC.

The chain is built from TRBV19 and TRBJ2-7, with TRBD1 as a possible D gene (6 bases). Trimming pared 5 bases from V and 3 bases from J, leaving 20 bases between. This CDR3 is built from 16 residues. Germline loops: CDR1 LNHDA, CDR2 SQIVND (reference sequence). CDR3: CASSAASGTRYYEQYF. In nucleotides, the CDR3 is TGTGCCAGTAGTGCGGCGTCCGGGACACGCTACTACGAGCAGTACTTC. Full variable domain (missing parts from reference TRBV19 and TRBJ2-7): DGGITQSPKYLFRKEGQNVTLSCEQNLNHDAMYWYRQDPGQGLRLIYYSQIVNDFQKGDIAEGYSVSREKKESFPLTVTSAQKNPTAFYLCASSAASGTRYYEQYFGPGTRLTVT.

The V gene is TRBV21-1, the J gene TRBJ2-5; no check of the table's D call, TRBD1, against the DNA was made. TRBV21-1 is a pseudogene segment. The CDR3 is 13 amino acids. CDR3 protein: CASPQDHQETQYF. CDR3 nucleotides: TGTGCCAGCCCACAGGACCACCAAGAGACCCAGTACTTC.

CDR3: CASRGLKDYEQYF. The CDR3 bases are TGTGCCAGCAGAGGACTTAAGGACTACGAGCAGTACTTC. The J gene is TRBJ2-7, the V gene TRBV6-6, with a possible D match to TRBD2 (5 bases). The CDR3 has 13 amino acids. Germline-derived CDR1 and CDR2 are MNHNY and SVGAGI (reference sequence). Trimming removed 6 bases from V and 3 bases from J, with 12 bases in between.

This rearrangement joins TRBV5-4 to TRBJ2-7; 7 positions match TRBD1. The V gene end was trimmed by 3 bases and the J gene end by 3 bases; junction bases not matched to a gene: 6. CDR3 length: 14 residues. Germline V lookup: CDR1 SGHNT, CDR2 YYREEE (reference sequence). The CDR3: CASSSRQGVYEQYF. The CDR3, as DNA: TGTGCCAGCAGCTCCAGACAGGGTGTCTACGAGCAGTACTTC.

The gene calls are TRBV6-5 and TRBJ2-2, with 12 bases aligning to TRBD1. The CDR3 is 16 amino acids. V lost 4 bases, J lost 5 bases, and 5 bases stayed unmatched. CDR1 MNHEY and CDR2 SVGAGI come from the germline V gene. The CDR3 is CASSSPGQGATGELFF. DNA of the CDR3: TGTGCCAGCAGTTCCCCGGGACAGGGGGCAACCGGGGAGCTGTTTTTT.

The chain has TRBV2 and TRBJ2-7; 10 bases are shared with TRBD2. Trimming cost V 6 bases and J 5 bases; bases outside gene matches: 10. CDR1 and CDR2 from the germline V gene are SNHLY and FYNNEI. CDR3 size: 15 residues. The CDR3 here is CASRGTSDNQDEQYF. The CDR3 DNA is TGTGCCAGCAGGGGGACTAGCGATAATCAGGACGAGCAGTACTTC.

The CDR3, as DNA: TGCGCCAGCAGCCCGTCTGCTGGTGGGTATGGCTACACCTTC. Translated: CASSPSAGGYGYTF. The chain carries TRBV5-1 and TRBJ1-2, with D unclear. The CDR3 is made up of 14 amino acids. Per the germline V gene, CDR1 is SGHRS and CDR2 is YFSETQ. Between the trimmed V and J ends, which lost 4 bases and 5 bases, there was a span of 15 bases.